The rows below give T cell receptor beta chains drawn from one sample of a study of OX40 agonist ivuxolimab in advanced cancers. The data were produced by immunoSEQ multiplex PCR, yet TCRdb's version contains in-frame clones alone and is incomplete. The data hold some 30,000 clones, with nearly 95% observed a single time. The sequenced sample was CD4+ or CD8+ T cells sorted from blood, obtained in a trial of the OX40 agonist ivuxolimab. These receptor sequences come from an adult with an advanced solid tumor such as melanoma, head and neck, liver or kidney cancer. The CDR3 runs from the conserved cysteine through the conserved F or W. The D gene is left open where the match is weak. Clone size is shown for a subset of rows, as once, few, many or a class of expanded clone.

v_gene	j_gene	abundance	d_gene	CDR3aa	CDR3nt
TRBV6-1	TRBJ1-2	-	TRBD1	CASGRTGEDYGYTF	TGTGCCAGCGGCAGGACAGGGGAGGACTATGGCTACACCTTC
TRBV5-6	TRBJ2-7	-	TRBD1	CASSLGTGGYEQYF	TGTGCCAGCAGCCTCGGGACAGGGGGCTACGAGCAGTACTTC
TRBV5-5	TRBJ1-1	-	-	CASSLSAGTEAFF	TGTGCCAGCAGCTTGTCGGCAGGGACTGAAGCTTTCTTT
TRBV27	TRBJ2-5	-	-	CASSSPKGTQYF	TGTGCCAGCAGTTCCCCCAAAGGGACCCAGTACTTC
TRBV5-1	TRBJ1-1	-	TRBD1	CASSLWTGGTEAFF	TGCGCCAGCAGCCTCTGGACAGGGGGCACTGAAGCTTTCTTT
TRBV9	TRBJ1-1	-	-	CASSPYSGGGGNTEAFF	TGTGCCAGCAGCCCATACTCCGGGGGGGGAGGGAACACTGAAGCTTTCTTT
TRBV6-5	TRBJ2-5	-	TRBD2	CASSYSASGGQETQYF	TGTGCCAGCAGTTACTCCGCTAGCGGGGGCCAAGAGACCCAGTACTTC
TRBV30	TRBJ1-4	-	-	CAWSVTGNEKLFF	TGTGCCTGGAGTGTAACCGGTAATGAAAAACTGTTTTTT
TRBV4-3	TRBJ2-2	once	TRBD2	CASSQEDLAGETGELFF	TGCGCCAGCAGCCAAGAGGACCTAGCGGGAGAAACCGGGGAGCTGTTTTTT
TRBV19	TRBJ1-5	-	TRBD1	CASSISGQGAKYSNQPQHF	TGTGCCAGTAGTATATCAGGACAGGGGGCAAAATATAGCAATCAGCCCCAGCATTTT
TRBV4-1	TRBJ1-5	few	TRBD1	CASSQEVTGDQPQHF	TGCGCCAGCAGCCAAGAGGTGACAGGGGATCAGCCCCAGCATTTT
TRBV5-1	TRBJ2-7	-	-	CASSLGADYEQYF	TGCGCCAGCAGCTTGGGGGCGGATTACGAGCAGTACTTC
TRBV29-1	TRBJ1-2	-	-	CSVEELGVQYGYTF	TGCAGCGTTGAAGAGTTAGGGGTACAGTATGGCTACACCTTC
TRBV28	TRBJ2-1	-	-	CASSSRGDEQFF	TGTGCCAGCAGTTCTAGGGGGGATGAGCAGTTCTTC
TRBV10-2	TRBJ1-1	-	-	CASSEGIRLPFEAFF	TGCGCCAGCAGTGAGGGGATACGGCTACCTTTTGAAGCTTTCTTT
TRBV5-1	TRBJ2-7	-	-	CASSLFSGSSYEQYF	TGCGCCAGCAGCCTCTTTTCAGGGAGCTCCTACGAGCAGTACTTC
TRBV6-5	TRBJ2-7	-	-	CASRSDTFYEQYF	TGTGCCAGCAGGTCCGACACTTTCTACGAGCAGTACTTC
TRBV6-5	TRBJ2-2	-	-	CASSYWSQEDGELFF	TGTGCCAGCAGTTACTGGTCCCAAGAGGACGGGGAGCTGTTTTTT
TRBV12-5	TRBJ1-1	once	-	CASQNGDTKNTEAFF	TGTGCTAGTCAAAATGGGGACACGAAGAACACTGAAGCTTTCTTT
TRBV2	TRBJ1-2	-	-	CASSRRDTYGYTF	TGTGCCAGCAGTCGAAGGGACACGTATGGCTACACCTTC
TRBV5-4	TRBJ2-2	-	-	CASSLEGDLSLAGELFF	TGTGCCAGCAGCTTGGAAGGGGACTTATCTTTGGCCGGGGAGCTGTTTTTT
TRBV7-2	TRBJ2-7	-	-	CASSVSDRLAYEQYF	TGTGCCAGCAGCGTCTCCGACAGGCTCGCCTACGAGCAGTACTTC
TRBV4-1	TRBJ2-5	-	-	CASSLRTNQETQYF	TGCGCCAGCAGCCTCCGGACGAACCAAGAGACCCAGTACTTC
TRBV6-5	TRBJ2-6	once	TRBD1	CASRLTGAGANVLTF	TGTGCCAGCAGGTTGACAGGGGCTGGGGCCAACGTCCTGACTTTC
TRBV7-6	TRBJ1-1	-	-	CASSPTTGAEAFF	TGTGCCAGCAGCCCCACCACCGGGGCTGAAGCTTTCTTT
TRBV13	TRBJ2-6	-	-	CASSSPAGANVLTF	TGTGCCAGCAGCTCCCCAGCTGGGGCCAACGTCCTGACTTTC
TRBV6-5	TRBJ2-3	-	-	CASRPDSDTQYF	TGTGCCAGCAGACCAGACAGTGATACGCAGTATTTT
TRBV9	TRBJ2-3	-	TRBD2	CASRGLATDTQYF	TGTGCCAGCAGGGGACTAGCGACAGATACGCAGTATTTT
TRBV7-9	TRBJ1-2	-	-	CANPFRGYTF	TGTGCCAACCCTTTTCGGGGCTACACCTTC
TRBV13	TRBJ2-3	once	-	CASSLASMQYF	TGTGCCAGCAGCTTAGCTAGCATGCAGTATTTT
TRBV28	TRBJ1-5	-	TRBD1	CASSEGQGVSQPQHF	TGTGCCAGCAGTGAGGGACAGGGGGTGAGTCAGCCCCAGCATTTT
TRBV2	TRBJ2-2	-	-	CASGGPPSGELFF	TGTGCCAGCGGGGGGCCCCCCTCTGGGGAGCTGTTTTTT
TRBV7-9	TRBJ1-4	-	TRBD1	CASSAAGTAEKLFF	TGTGCCAGCAGCGCCGCCGGGACAGCTGAAAAACTGTTTTTT
TRBV5-1	TRBJ1-1	-	-	CASGTSPNTEAFF	TGCGCCAGCGGGACCTCACCGAACACTGAAGCTTTCTTT
TRBV6-1	TRBJ2-1	-	TRBD2	CASSDPGSSGGAEQFF	TGTGCCAGCAGTGACCCCGGGAGTAGCGGGGGGGCCGAGCAGTTCTTC
TRBV19	TRBJ2-3	-	-	CASSIGGGTDTQYF	TGTGCCAGTAGTATCGGCGGGGGCACAGATACGCAGTATTTT
TRBV19	TRBJ2-1	-	TRBD1	CASKDDRVSYNEQFF	TGTGCCAGTAAAGACGACAGGGTCTCCTACAATGAGCAGTTCTTC
TRBV7-9	TRBJ2-7	-	-	CASSFLGDDEQYF	TGTGCCAGCAGCTTTTTGGGGGACGACGAGCAGTACTTC
TRBV7-9	TRBJ1-2	-	-	CASSLGAAGYTF	TGTGCCAGCAGCTTAGGGGCCGCCGGCTACACCTTC
TRBV5-6	TRBJ1-3	-	-	CASSFGGGGNTIYF	TGTGCCAGCAGTTTTGGTGGGGGAGGAAACACCATATATTTT
TRBV4-3	TRBJ2-7	-	TRBD1	CASSQTGTHEQYF	TGCGCCAGCAGCCAGACAGGGACCCACGAGCAGTACTTC
TRBV19	TRBJ2-7	once	TRBD2	CASSTLAGSPYEQYF	TGTGCCAGTAGTACCCTAGCGGGTTCCCCCTACGAGCAGTACTTC
TRBV7-3	TRBJ2-1	-	TRBD1	CASSLTGRDRGQNEQFF	TGTGCCAGCAGCTTAACGGGCCGGGACAGGGGGCAGAATGAGCAGTTCTTC
TRBV19	TRBJ1-5	-	TRBD1	CASSLHPTGWSQPQHF	TGTGCCAGTTCACTACACCCGACAGGGTGGAGTCAGCCCCAGCATTTT
TRBV6-5	TRBJ1-1	-	-	CASTRKMNTEAFF	TGTGCCAGCACGAGGAAGATGAACACTGAAGCTTTCTTT
TRBV15	TRBJ1-1	-	-	CATSREQNTEAFF	TGTGCCACCAGCAGAGAACAGAACACTGAAGCTTTCTTT